Listed below are T cell receptor beta chains from one sample, sequenced in a study of spatial heterogeneity in lung cancer. TCRdb used MiXCR to reprocess the 5' RACE reads, holding one entry per CDR3 protein. This table has about 47,000 distinct CDR3 sequences, about 11% appearing once. This material consisted of PBMCs, taken at surgery. These receptors originate from a female donor with early-stage non-small cell lung cancer. The CDR3 runs from the conserved cysteine through the conserved F or W. Fields, in order: J gene, V gene, D gene, clone size, CDR3 DNA, CDR3 protein. D genes are given only for firm matches. Only part of the rows carry a size: once, few, many, or a class if the clone is expanded.

J: TRBJ2-2
V: TRBV27
D: NA
size: few
DNA: TGTGCCAGCAGTTTGGAAGCTAACACCGGGGAGCTGTTTTTT
CDR3: CASSLEANTGELFF

J: TRBJ2-5
V: TRBV6-5
D: TRBD2
size: few
DNA: TGTGCCAGCAGAGTTAGCGGGGGGTACCAAGAGACCCAGTACTTC
CDR3: CASRVSGGYQETQYF

J: TRBJ2-1
V: TRBV7-2
D: TRBD2
size: many
DNA: TGTGCCAGCAGCCCCCGGGAGGGCTTGGTTGAGCAGTTCTTC
CDR3: CASSPREGLVEQFF

J: TRBJ2-3
V: TRBV6-2/TRBV6-3
D: NA
size: few
DNA: TGTGCCAGCAGTTACTCAATTACCGGAGATACGCAGTATTTT
CDR3: CASSYSITGDTQYF

J: TRBJ1-1
V: TRBV5-1
D: NA
size: NA
DNA: TGCGCCAGCAGTCCCCTCGCCAGGAACACTGAAGCTTTCTTT
CDR3: CASSPLARNTEAFF

J: TRBJ2-1
V: TRBV12-3/TRBV12-4
D: NA
size: many
DNA: TGTGCCAGCAGCACGGGACACGGGTCCTACAATGAGCAGTTCTTC
CDR3: CASSTGHGSYNEQFF

J: TRBJ1-1
V: TRBV5-1
D: NA
size: many
DNA: TGCGCCAGCAGCTTTTCGGGTTGGGTGAACACTGAAGCTTTCTTT
CDR3: CASSFSGWVNTEAFF

J: TRBJ1-6
V: TRBV18
D: NA
size: few
DNA: TGTGCCAGCTCACTCCTCCCGGGACGGGGTTCCAGCTCCTATAATTCACCCCTCCACTTT
CDR3: CASSLLPGRGSSSYNSPLHF

J: TRBJ2-5
V: TRBV20-1
D: NA
size: many
DNA: TGCAGTGCTCTACTCCGGGAGCCGAAGAAATTTCAAGAGACCCAGTACTTC
CDR3: CSALLREPKKFQETQYF

J: TRBJ2-7
V: TRBV4-1
D: TRBD1
size: NA
DNA: TGCGCCAGCAGCCAAGATCGAGGGGGCGCTGCGCGACAGTACTTC
CDR3: CASSQDRGGAARQYF

J: TRBJ2-1
V: TRBV11-2
D: NA
size: many
DNA: TGTGCCAGCAGCTTAGGAGGGGTAGCCTACAATGAGCAGTTCTTC
CDR3: CASSLGGVAYNEQFF

J: TRBJ2-7
V: TRBV28
D: NA
size: few
DNA: TGTGCCAGCAGCCATAGAGGGATCTACGAGCAGTACTTC
CDR3: CASSHRGIYEQYF

J: TRBJ2-2
V: TRBV2
D: NA
size: NA
DNA: TGTGCCAGCAGTGAGTGGAGGGGACGGTCCGGGGAGCTGTTTTTT
CDR3: CASSEWRGRSGELFF

J: TRBJ1-6
V: TRBV3-1
D: NA
size: many
DNA: TGTGCCAGCAGCCAAAGGACCGCGAAGGGGTCACCCCTCCACTTT
CDR3: CASSQRTAKGSPLHF

J: TRBJ2-3
V: TRBV7-3
D: NA
size: NA
DNA: TGTGCCAGCAGCTTAAGGCCGGGGGAGGCAGATACGCAGTATTTT
CDR3: CASSLRPGEADTQYF

J: TRBJ2-1
V: TRBV18
D: NA
size: NA
DNA: TGTGCCAGCTCACCACAGGGTTCCTACAATGAGCAGTTCTTC
CDR3: CASSPQGSYNEQFF

J: TRBJ2-7
V: TRBV5-1
D: NA
size: few
DNA: TGCGCCAGCAGCTTGGAAGCCAGATACCAAACCTACGAGCAGTACTTC
CDR3: CASSLEARYQTYEQYF

J: TRBJ2-7
V: TRBV28
D: TRBD1
size: NA
DNA: TGTGCCAGCCAGAATCCGGGACAGTCGACCTACGAGCAGTACTTC
CDR3: CASQNPGQSTYEQYF

J: TRBJ2-2
V: TRBV9
D: NA
size: NA
DNA: TGTGCCAGCAGCGTAGTGGGGCAGACCACCGGGGAGCTGTTTTTT
CDR3: CASSVVGQTTGELFF

J: TRBJ1-5
V: TRBV7-2
D: NA
size: few
DNA: TGTGCCAGCAGCTTAGGTCAGCAGCCCCAGCATTTT
CDR3: CASSLGQQPQHF

J: TRBJ1-5
V: TRBV6-1
D: NA
size: once
DNA: TGTGCCAGCAGTGGGGCCTTTAGCGATCAGCCCCAGCATTTT
CDR3: CASSGAFSDQPQHF

J: TRBJ2-5
V: TRBV4-2
D: NA
size: NA
DNA: TGTGCCAGCAGCCAGAATACAGCCCAAGAGACCCAGTACTTC
CDR3: CASSQNTAQETQYF

J: TRBJ2-6
V: TRBV19
D: NA
size: NA
DNA: TGTGCCAGTAGTGAATCTGGGGCCAACGTCCTGACTTTC
CDR3: CASSESGANVLTF

J: TRBJ2-6
V: TRBV4-2
D: TRBD1
size: few
DNA: TGTGCCAGCAGCCAAGCAGGGGGCACTGGGGCCAACGTCCTGACTTTC
CDR3: CASSQAGGTGANVLTF

J: TRBJ1-5
V: TRBV2
D: NA
size: NA
DNA: TGTGCCAGCACTAAGGACGGAAACAATCAGCCCCAGCATTTT
CDR3: CASTKDGNNQPQHF

J: TRBJ2-3
V: TRBV4-3
D: TRBD2
size: NA
DNA: TGCGCCAGCAGCCAAGATCCTAGCGGCCCCGCAGATACGCAGTATTTT
CDR3: CASSQDPSGPADTQYF

J: TRBJ2-5
V: TRBV29-1
D: NA
size: many
DNA: TGCAGCGTTGAAGGGGGACCACTGAAGGAGACCCAGTACTTC
CDR3: CSVEGGPLKETQYF

J: TRBJ1-2
V: TRBV6-1
D: TRBD1
size: NA
DNA: TGTGCCAGCAGTCACCGACAGGGAGCTAACTATGGCTACACCTTC
CDR3: CASSHRQGANYGYTF

J: TRBJ2-7
V: TRBV11-1
D: TRBD1
size: NA
DNA: TGTGCCAGCAGCTTAGCCGGGACAGGGGGTTACGAGCAGTACTTC
CDR3: CASSLAGTGGYEQYF

J: TRBJ2-2
V: TRBV3-1
D: TRBD1
size: many
DNA: TGTGCCAGCTCCCGGACAGGGGACACCGGGGAGCTGTTTTTT
CDR3: CASSRTGDTGELFF

J: TRBJ2-1
V: TRBV7-8
D: TRBD2
size: NA
DNA: TGTGCCAGCAGCTTAGTGGCGGGGGGCATCAATGAGCAGTTCTTC
CDR3: CASSLVAGGINEQFF

J: TRBJ2-7
V: TRBV10-3
D: NA
size: few
DNA: TGTGCCATCAGTGATCTGTCCGGACCTTCGCGCGAGCAGTACTTC
CDR3: CAISDLSGPSREQYF

J: TRBJ1-4
V: TRBV7-8
D: NA
size: many
DNA: TGTGCCAGCAGCCCTTACCGGGCCCTGGGTTCTAATGAAAAACTGTTTTTT
CDR3: CASSPYRALGSNEKLFF

J: TRBJ2-5
V: TRBV7-2
D: NA
size: NA
DNA: TGTGCCAGCAGCTTAGCAGGGTCCAGGAGCCTGGGCGGGGAGACCCAGTACTTC
CDR3: CASSLAGSRSLGGETQYF

J: TRBJ2-3
V: TRBV6-6
D: NA
size: few
DNA: TGTGCCAGCAGTCAGGGTTCAGCGATGGATACGCAGTATTTT
CDR3: CASSQGSAMDTQYF

J: TRBJ2-5
V: TRBV29-1
D: TRBD2
size: many
DNA: TGCAGCGTTGAAGTGGGACTAGGAGAGACCCAGTACTTC
CDR3: CSVEVGLGETQYF

J: TRBJ2-1
V: TRBV7-9
D: TRBD1
size: NA
DNA: TGTGCCAGGTTACGGGACAGGCCAGGGCAGTTCTTC
CDR3: CARLRDRPGQFF

J: TRBJ2-1
V: TRBV7-2
D: NA
size: few
DNA: TGTGCCAGCAGCTTACGCTTTCCGGATAATGAGCAGTTCTTC
CDR3: CASSLRFPDNEQFF

J: TRBJ1-2
V: TRBV11-2
D: NA
size: few
DNA: TGTGCCAGCAGCTTAGCAGGGGTTTGGGGCTACACCTTC
CDR3: CASSLAGVWGYTF

J: TRBJ1-2
V: TRBV20-1
D: NA
size: many
DNA: TGCAGTGCTAGCCGCGAGGAGGGGTATGGCTACACCTTC
CDR3: CSASREEGYGYTF

J: TRBJ1-3
V: TRBV4-2
D: TRBD1
size: few
DNA: TGTGCCAGCAGCCAAGAGGGACAGAAAAACACCATATATTTT
CDR3: CASSQEGQKNTIYF

J: TRBJ2-5
V: TRBV7-2
D: TRBD1
size: few
DNA: TGTGCCAGCAGCTTAGGAGGGTGGGACAGGGGGAAGGAGACCCAGTACTTC
CDR3: CASSLGGWDRGKETQYF

J: TRBJ1-2
V: TRBV14
D: NA
size: NA
DNA: TGTGCCAGCAGCTCCAGGGGAGGCTATGGCTACACCTTC
CDR3: CASSSRGGYGYTF

J: TRBJ2-3
V: TRBV28
D: TRBD2
size: many
DNA: TGTGCCAGCAGTTTACGGCGGGCGGGGGGGATGGATACGCAGTATTTT
CDR3: CASSLRRAGGMDTQYF

J: TRBJ2-5
V: TRBV10-3
D: NA
size: many
DNA: TGTGCCATCAGGACGGGGGACAATCAAGAGACCCAGTACTTC
CDR3: CAIRTGDNQETQYF

J: TRBJ2-1
V: TRBV12-3/TRBV12-4
D: NA
size: many
DNA: TGTGCCAGCAGCCCGAGGGAGCTCTACAATGAGCAGTTCTTC
CDR3: CASSPRELYNEQFF

J: TRBJ1-1
V: TRBV5-1
D: NA
size: NA
DNA: TGCGCCAGCAGCACGGCCAGTCAGGTGGGAGAAGCTTTCTTT
CDR3: CASSTASQVGEAFF

J: TRBJ2-7
V: TRBV6-5
D: TRBD2
size: NA
DNA: TGTGCCAGCAGCCCCGGGGGGACGTCCTACGAGCAGTACTTC
CDR3: CASSPGGTSYEQYF

J: TRBJ2-5
V: TRBV6-6
D: NA
size: NA
DNA: TGTGCCAGCAGTTACCGGCGGGGTGAGACCCAGTACTTC
CDR3: CASSYRRGETQYF

J: TRBJ2-1
V: TRBV5-6
D: NA
size: many
DNA: TGTGCCAGCAGCTTTATGTCCCCCGGAAATGAGCAGTTCTTC
CDR3: CASSFMSPGNEQFF

J: TRBJ2-5
V: TRBV2
D: TRBD1
size: NA
DNA: TGTGCCAGCAGTCGGACAGGGCTGGAGACCCAGTACTTC
CDR3: CASSRTGLETQYF

J: TRBJ1-5
V: TRBV19
D: NA
size: NA
DNA: TGTGCCAGTAGTATCGGGCGGGCGGGCGGCAATCAGCCCCAGCATTTT
CDR3: CASSIGRAGGNQPQHF

J: TRBJ1-2
V: TRBV6-5
D: NA
size: few
DNA: TGTGCCAGCAGTTACGAATGGACAGCAGCTAACTATGGCTACACCTTC
CDR3: CASSYEWTAANYGYTF

J: TRBJ2-3
V: TRBV27
D: TRBD2
size: NA
DNA: TGTGCCAGCAGTTTTTTCCTAGCGGGGGGAACAGATACGCAGTATTTT
CDR3: CASSFFLAGGTDTQYF